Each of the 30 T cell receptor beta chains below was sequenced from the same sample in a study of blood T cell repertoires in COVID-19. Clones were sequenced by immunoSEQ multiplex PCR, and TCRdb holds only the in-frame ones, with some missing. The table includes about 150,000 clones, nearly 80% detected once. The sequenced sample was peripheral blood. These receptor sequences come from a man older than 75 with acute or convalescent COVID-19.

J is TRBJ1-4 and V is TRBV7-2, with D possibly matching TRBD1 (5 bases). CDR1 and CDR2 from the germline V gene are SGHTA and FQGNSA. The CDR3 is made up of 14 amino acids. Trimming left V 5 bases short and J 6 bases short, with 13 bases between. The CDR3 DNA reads TGTGCCAGCAGCCGGACAAGGGCGGATGAAAAACTGTTTTTT. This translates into CASSRTRADEKLFF.

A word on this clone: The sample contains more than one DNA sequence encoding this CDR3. The CDR3 sequence is CASSLGTPGDTQYF. CDR3 sequence (DNA): TGCGCCAGCAGCTTGGGGACACCCGGAGATACGCAGTATTTT. The chain has TRBV5-1 and TRBJ2-3, with D possibly being TRBD1 (5 bases). Trimming pared 0 bases from V and 5 bases from J, leaving 10 bases between. Germline values: CDR1 SGHRS, CDR2 YFSETQ. CDR3 length: 14 amino acids. Combining the CDR3 with reference TRBV5-1 and TRBJ2-3 gives the whole variable domain KAGVTQTPRYLIKTRGQQVTLSCSPISGHRSVSWYQQTPGQGLQFLFEYFSETQRNKGNFPGRFSGRQFSNSRSEMNVSTLELGDSALYLCASSLGTPGDTQYFGPGTRLTVL.

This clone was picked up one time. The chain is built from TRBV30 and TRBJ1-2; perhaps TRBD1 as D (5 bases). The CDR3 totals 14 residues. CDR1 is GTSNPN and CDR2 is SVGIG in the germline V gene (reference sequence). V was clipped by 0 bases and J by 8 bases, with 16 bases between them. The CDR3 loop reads CAWSVEGRVRGYTF. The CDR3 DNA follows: TGTGCCTGGAGTGTGGAGGGCAGGGTCAGGGGCTACACCTTC.

The CDR3 protein is CAIRPGQGPAYGYTF. CDR3 coding DNA: TGTGCCATCAGACCGGGACAGGGTCCAGCCTATGGCTACACCTTC. The chain couples TRBV10-3 to TRBJ1-2; 9 bases match TRBD1. The V segment lost 6 bases and the J segment 4 bases; nucleotides outside the gene matches: 9. CDR1 ENHRY and CDR2 SYGVKD come from the germline V gene. The CDR3 spans 15 residues.

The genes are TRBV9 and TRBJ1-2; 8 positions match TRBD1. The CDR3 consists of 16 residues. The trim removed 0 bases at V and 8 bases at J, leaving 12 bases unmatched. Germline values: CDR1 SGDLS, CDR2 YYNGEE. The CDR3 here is CASSVGGGQGVGGYTF. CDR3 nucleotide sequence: TGTGCCAGCAGCGTAGGAGGCGGACAGGGAGTTGGGGGCTACACCTTC.

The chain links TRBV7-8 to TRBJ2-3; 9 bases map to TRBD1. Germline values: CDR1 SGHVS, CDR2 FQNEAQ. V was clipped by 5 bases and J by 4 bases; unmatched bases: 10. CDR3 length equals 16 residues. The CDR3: CASSLQTGGIADTQYF. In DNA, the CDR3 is TGTGCCAGCAGCCTCCAGACAGGGGGAATTGCAGATACGCAGTATTTT.

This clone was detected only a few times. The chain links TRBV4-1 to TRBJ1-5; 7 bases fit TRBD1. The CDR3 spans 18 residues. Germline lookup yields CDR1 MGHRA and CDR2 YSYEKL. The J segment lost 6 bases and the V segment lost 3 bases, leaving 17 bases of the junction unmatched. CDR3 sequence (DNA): TGCGCCAGCAGCCATCCCAAGGGGGCAGGAACCGGCCTTCAGCCCCAGCATTTT. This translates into CASSHPKGAGTGLQPQHF.

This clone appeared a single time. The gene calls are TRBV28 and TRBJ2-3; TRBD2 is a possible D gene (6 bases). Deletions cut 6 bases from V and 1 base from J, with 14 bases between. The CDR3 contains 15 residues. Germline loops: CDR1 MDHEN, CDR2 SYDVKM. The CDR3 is CASRPEGLGTDTQYF. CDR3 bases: TGTGCCAGCAGGCCGGAGGGGTTGGGCACAGATACGCAGTATTTT.

Here the CDR3 DNA reads TGTGCCAGCAGCTTAGCGGGGGGACAGCTGGGCACTGAAGCTTTCTTT. Protein: CASSLAGGQLGTEAFF. V and J are TRBV7-6 and TRBJ1-1; the match to TRBD1 covers 7 bases. The trim removed 0 bases at V and 4 bases at J, leaving 8 bases unmatched. CDR3 size: 16 residues. The germline CDR1 and CDR2 sequences are SGHVS and FNYEAQ.

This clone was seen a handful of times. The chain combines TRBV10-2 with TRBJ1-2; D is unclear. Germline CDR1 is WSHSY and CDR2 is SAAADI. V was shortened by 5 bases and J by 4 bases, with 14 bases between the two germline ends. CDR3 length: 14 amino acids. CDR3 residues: CASSSALAGYGYTF. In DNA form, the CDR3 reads TGCGCCAGCAGTTCGGCCCTTGCGGGCTATGGCTACACCTTC.

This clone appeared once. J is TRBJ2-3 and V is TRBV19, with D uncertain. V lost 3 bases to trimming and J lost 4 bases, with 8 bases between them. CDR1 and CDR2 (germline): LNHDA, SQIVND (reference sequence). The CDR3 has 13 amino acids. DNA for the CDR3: TGTGCCAGTAGTATGAGATTTGCAGATACGCAGTATTTT. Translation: CASSMRFADTQYF.

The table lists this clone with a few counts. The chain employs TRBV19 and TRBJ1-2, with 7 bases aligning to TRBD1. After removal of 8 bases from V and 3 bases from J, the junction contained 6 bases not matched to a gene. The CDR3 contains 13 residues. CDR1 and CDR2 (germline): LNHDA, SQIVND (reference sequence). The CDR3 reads CASSRDRYYGYTF. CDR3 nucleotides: TGTGCCAGTTCCCGGGACAGATACTATGGCTACACCTTC.

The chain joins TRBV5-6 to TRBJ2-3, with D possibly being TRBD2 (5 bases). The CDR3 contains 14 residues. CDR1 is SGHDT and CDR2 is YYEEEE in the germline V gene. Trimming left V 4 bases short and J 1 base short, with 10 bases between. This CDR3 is CASSAPRGTDTQYF. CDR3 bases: TGTGCCAGCAGCGCACCGCGGGGCACAGATACGCAGTATTTT. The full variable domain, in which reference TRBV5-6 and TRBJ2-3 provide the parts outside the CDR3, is DAGVTQSPTHLIKTRGQQVTLRCSPKSGHDTVSWYQQALGQGPQFIFQYYEEEERQRGNFPDRFSGHQFPNYSSELNVNALLLGDSALYLCASSAPRGTDTQYFGPGTRLTVL.

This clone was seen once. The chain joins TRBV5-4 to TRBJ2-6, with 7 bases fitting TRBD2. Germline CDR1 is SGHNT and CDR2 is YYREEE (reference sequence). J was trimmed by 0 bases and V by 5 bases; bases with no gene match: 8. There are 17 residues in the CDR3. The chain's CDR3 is CASSPDGGSSGANVLTF. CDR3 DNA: TGTGCCAGCAGTCCCGACGGGGGGAGCTCTGGGGCCAACGTCCTGACTTTC.

CDR3 sequence (DNA): TGTGCCAGCAGCCTCGCAGCAGGTCAGCCCCAGCATTTT. This gives the protein CASSLAAGQPQHF. The chain employs TRBV3-1 (or the pseudogene TRBV3-2) and TRBJ1-5, with D unresolved. Germline V gene lookup returns CDR1 LGHDT and CDR2 YNNKEL (reference sequence). CDR3 length: 13 residues. V lost 4 bases and J 6 bases, leaving 10 bases between the germline ends.

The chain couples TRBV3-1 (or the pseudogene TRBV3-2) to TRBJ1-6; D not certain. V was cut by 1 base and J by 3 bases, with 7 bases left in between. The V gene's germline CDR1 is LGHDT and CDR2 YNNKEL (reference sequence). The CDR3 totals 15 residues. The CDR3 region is CASSQVISYNSPLHF. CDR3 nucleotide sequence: TGTGCCAGCAGCCAAGTCATTAGCTATAATTCACCCCTCCACTTT.

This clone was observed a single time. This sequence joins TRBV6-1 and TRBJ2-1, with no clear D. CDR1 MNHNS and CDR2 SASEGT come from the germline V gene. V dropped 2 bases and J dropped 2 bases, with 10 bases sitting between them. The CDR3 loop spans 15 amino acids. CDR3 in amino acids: CASSESRQTYNEQFF. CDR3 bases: TGTGCCAGCAGTGAATCGAGACAAACCTACAATGAGCAGTTCTTC.

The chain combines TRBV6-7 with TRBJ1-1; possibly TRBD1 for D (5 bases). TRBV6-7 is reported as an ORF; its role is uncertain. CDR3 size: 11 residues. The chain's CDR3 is CGVRGCTEAFF. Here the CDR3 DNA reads TGTGGCGTGCGGGGGTGCACTGAAGCTTTCTTT.

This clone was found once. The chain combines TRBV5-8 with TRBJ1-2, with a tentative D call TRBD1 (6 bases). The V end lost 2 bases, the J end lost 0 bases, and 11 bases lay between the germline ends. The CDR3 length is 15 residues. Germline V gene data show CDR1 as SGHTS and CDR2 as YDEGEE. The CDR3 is CASSFDRPTNYGYTF. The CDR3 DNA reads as TGTGCCAGCAGCTTTGACAGGCCCACTAACTATGGCTACACCTTC.

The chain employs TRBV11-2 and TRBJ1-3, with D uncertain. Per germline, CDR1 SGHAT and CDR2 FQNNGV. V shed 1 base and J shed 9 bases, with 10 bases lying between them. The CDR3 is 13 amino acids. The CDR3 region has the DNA TGTGCCAGCAGCTTAGCGGAGGTCCCCACCATATATTTT. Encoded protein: CASSLAEVPTIYF.

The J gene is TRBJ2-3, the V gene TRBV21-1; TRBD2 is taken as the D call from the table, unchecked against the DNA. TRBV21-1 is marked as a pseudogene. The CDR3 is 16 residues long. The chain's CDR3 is CASSKWRATSADTQYF. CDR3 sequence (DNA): TGTGCCAGCAGCAAATGGAGAGCGACTAGCGCAGATACGCAGTATTTT.

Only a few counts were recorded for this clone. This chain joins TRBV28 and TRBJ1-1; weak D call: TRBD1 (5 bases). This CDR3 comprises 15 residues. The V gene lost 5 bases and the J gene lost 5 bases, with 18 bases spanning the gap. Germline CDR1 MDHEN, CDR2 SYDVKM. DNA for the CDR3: TGTGCCAGCAGTGCACTGGGACTGCGTAGGACTGAAGCTTTCTTT. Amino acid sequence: CASSALGLRRTEAFF.

This CDR3 reads CASSLAHGQETQYF. The CDR3 DNA is TGCGCCAGCAGCTTAGCCCACGGCCAAGAGACCCAGTACTTC. The chain couples TRBV5-1 to TRBJ2-5; D unresolved. Germline values: CDR1 SGHRS, CDR2 YFSETQ. Trimming shortened V by 2 bases and J by 1 base, and 9 bases separated the two germline ends. CDR3 length equals 14 residues.

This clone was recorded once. CDR3 amino acids: CATGWGGQETQYF. DNA of the CDR3: TGTGCCACCGGCTGGGGGGGTCAAGAGACCCAGTACTTC. V and J are TRBV24-1 and TRBJ2-5, with 7 bases aligning to TRBD2. The V gene end was trimmed by 9 bases and the J gene end by 2 bases; junction bases not matched to a gene: 5. The germline CDR1 and CDR2 sequences are KGHDR and SFDVKD. The CDR3 covers 13 residues.

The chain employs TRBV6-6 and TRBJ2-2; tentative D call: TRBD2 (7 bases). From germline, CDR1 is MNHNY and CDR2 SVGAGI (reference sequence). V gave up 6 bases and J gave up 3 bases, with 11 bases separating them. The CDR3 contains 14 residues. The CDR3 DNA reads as TGTGCCAGCAGAGAGGGGGGGGACACCGGGGAGCTGTTTTTT. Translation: CASREGGDTGELFF.

The CDR3 here is CASSAGLAGTGELFF. In DNA form, the CDR3 reads TGTGCCAGCAGCGCGGGACTAGCCGGCACCGGGGAGCTGTTTTTT. This sequence joins TRBV7-3 and TRBJ2-2; 9 nucleotides match TRBD2. Germline values: CDR1 SGHTA, CDR2 FQGTGA. The CDR3 runs to 15 residues. With V trimmed by 5 bases and J by 4 bases, 5 bases remained unmatched.

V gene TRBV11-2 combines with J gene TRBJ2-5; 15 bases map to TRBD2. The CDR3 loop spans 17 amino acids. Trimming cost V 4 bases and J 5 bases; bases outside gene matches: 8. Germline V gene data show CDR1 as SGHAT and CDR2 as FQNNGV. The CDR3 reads CASSSLGLAGGVETQYF. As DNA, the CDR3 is TGTGCCAGCAGCTCCCTCGGACTAGCGGGGGGGGTGGAGACCCAGTACTTC.

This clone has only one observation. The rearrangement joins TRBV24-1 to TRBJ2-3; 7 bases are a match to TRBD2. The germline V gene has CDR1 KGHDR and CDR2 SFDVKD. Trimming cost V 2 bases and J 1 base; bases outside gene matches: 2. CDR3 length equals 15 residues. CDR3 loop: CATSDWGGGTDTQYF. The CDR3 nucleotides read TGTGCCACCAGTGATTGGGGGGGAGGCACAGATACGCAGTATTTT.

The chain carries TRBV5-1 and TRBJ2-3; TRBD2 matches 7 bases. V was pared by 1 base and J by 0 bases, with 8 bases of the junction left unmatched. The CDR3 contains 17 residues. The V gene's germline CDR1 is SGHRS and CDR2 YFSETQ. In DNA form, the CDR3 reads TGCGCCAGCAGCTTGTTGACGCTAGCGGAGAGCACAGATACGCAGTATTTT. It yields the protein CASSLLTLAESTDTQYF.

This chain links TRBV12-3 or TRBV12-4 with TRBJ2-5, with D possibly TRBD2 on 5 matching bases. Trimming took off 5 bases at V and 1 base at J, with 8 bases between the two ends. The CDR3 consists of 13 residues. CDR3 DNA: TGTGCCAGCAGTACGGACTTCCAAGAGACCCAGTACTTC. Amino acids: CASSTDFQETQYF.